This T cell receptor beta chain was recovered during a study of blood T cell repertoires in COVID-19. Study-level information: There were acute and convalescent COVID-19 samples, and they came from the United States, Italy and Spain.

This CDR3 spans 17 amino acids. V shed 5 bases, J shed 2 bases, and the junction held 10 bases outside the gene matches. Germline lookup yields CDR1 MDHEN and CDR2 SYDVKM. Generated by immunoSEQ multiplex PCR, the TCRdb table keeps only in-frame clones and is missing some. The repertoire consists of 150,000 or so clones, with 87% occurring once and the leading ten covering approximately 4%. Participant reports of clinical history set cohort assignment. The chain uses TRBV28 and TRBJ2-7, with 12 bases aligning to TRBD2. This sequence was found in a woman in her forties who had been exposed to COVID-19. What was sequenced was PBMCs or T cells enriched from blood (not recorded which). This chain's CDR3 is CASSPRPGLAGTYEQYF. CDR3 coding DNA: TGTGCCAGCAGTCCCAGGCCGGGACTAGCGGGCACCTACGAGCAGTACTTC.